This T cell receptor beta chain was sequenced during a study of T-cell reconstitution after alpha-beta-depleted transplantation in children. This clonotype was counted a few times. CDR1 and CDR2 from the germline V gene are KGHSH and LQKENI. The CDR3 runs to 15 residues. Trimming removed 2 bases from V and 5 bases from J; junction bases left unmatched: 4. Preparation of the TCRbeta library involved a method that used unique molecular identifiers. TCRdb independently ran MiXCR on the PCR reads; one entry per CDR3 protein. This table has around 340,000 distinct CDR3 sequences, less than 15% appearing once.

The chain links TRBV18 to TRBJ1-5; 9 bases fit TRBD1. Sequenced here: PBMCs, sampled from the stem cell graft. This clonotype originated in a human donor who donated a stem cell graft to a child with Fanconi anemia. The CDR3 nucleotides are TGTGCCAGCTCACCAGGGACAGGGTATTATCAGCCCCAGCATTTT. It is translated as CASSPGTGYYQPQHF.